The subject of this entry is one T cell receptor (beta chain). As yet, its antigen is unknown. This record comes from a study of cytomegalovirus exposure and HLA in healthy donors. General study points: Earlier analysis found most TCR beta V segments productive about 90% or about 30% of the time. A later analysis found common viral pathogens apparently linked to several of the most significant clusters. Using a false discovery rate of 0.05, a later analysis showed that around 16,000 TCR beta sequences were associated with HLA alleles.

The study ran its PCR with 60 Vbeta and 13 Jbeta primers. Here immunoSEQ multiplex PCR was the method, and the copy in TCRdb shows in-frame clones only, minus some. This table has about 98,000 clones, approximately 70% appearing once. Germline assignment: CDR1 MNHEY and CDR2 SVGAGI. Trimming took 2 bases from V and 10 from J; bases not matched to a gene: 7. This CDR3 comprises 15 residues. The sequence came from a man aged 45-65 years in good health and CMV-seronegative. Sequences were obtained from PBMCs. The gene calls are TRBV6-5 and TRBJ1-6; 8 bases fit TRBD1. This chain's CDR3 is CASSYMGDRLSPLHF. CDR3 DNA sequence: TGTGCCAGCAGTTACATGGGGGACAGGCTCTCACCCCTCCACTTT.